This T cell receptor (beta chain) stems from a study of cytomegalovirus exposure and HLA in healthy donors. This PCR relied on a set of 60 Vbeta primers and 13 Jbeta primers. TCRdb keeps only in-frame clones here, not all; method: immunoSEQ multiplex PCR. The repertoire includes over 110,000 clones, approximately 80% of them detected once, and roughly 6% sits in the top ten. Germline V gene sequence: CDR1 SGDLS, CDR2 YYNGEE. V shed 3 bases and J shed 10 bases, with 8 bases lying between them. There are 12 residues in the CDR3. The rearrangement uses TRBV9 and TRBJ1-6; a possible D gene is TRBD1 (6 bases). The clonotype originates from a woman aged 40 to 50 in good health and CMV-seropositive. The sequencing sample was made of PBMCs. CDR3 protein: CASSAGVSPLHF. The CDR3 DNA reads TGTGCCAGCAGCGCAGGGGTCTCACCCCTCCACTTT. Full variable domain (missing parts from reference TRBV9 and TRBJ1-6): DSGVTQTPKHLITATGQRVTLRCSPRSGDLSVYWYQQSLDQGLQFLIQYYNGEERAKGNILERFSAQQFPDLHSELNLSSLELGDSALYFCASSAGVSPLHFGNGTRLTVT.